This record concerns one T cell receptor beta chain sequence. Its antigen is unknown. This specimen comes from a study of cytomegalovirus exposure and HLA in healthy donors. On the study more broadly: Inside one of the first data releases sat around 80 million unique TCRs taken from HLA-typed donors.

This CDR3 has 15 amino acids. Germline CDR1 and CDR2: SEHNR and FQNEAQ (reference sequence). V lost 1 base and J 0 bases, leaving 6 bases between the germline ends. Whole-study findings and limits: A missense DCLRE1C variant was associated with V- and J-gene trimming of TCR beta chains in a later analysis, and an independent cohort replicated the association.

Both 60 Vbeta primers and 13 Jbeta primers went into the PCR. The repertoire was sequenced with immunoSEQ multiplex PCR; TCRdb's copy has only in-frame clones and lacks some. In the table there are 160,000 or so clones, 76% of which are singletons. Input material: PBMCs. The chain links TRBV7-9 to TRBJ2-2, with D hard to call. The origin of this receptor is a man in his sixties in good health and CMV-seronegative. CDR3 amino acids: CASSLGAANTGELFF. CDR3 nucleotide sequence: TGTGCCAGCAGCTTAGGTGCAGCGAACACCGGGGAGCTGTTTTTT.